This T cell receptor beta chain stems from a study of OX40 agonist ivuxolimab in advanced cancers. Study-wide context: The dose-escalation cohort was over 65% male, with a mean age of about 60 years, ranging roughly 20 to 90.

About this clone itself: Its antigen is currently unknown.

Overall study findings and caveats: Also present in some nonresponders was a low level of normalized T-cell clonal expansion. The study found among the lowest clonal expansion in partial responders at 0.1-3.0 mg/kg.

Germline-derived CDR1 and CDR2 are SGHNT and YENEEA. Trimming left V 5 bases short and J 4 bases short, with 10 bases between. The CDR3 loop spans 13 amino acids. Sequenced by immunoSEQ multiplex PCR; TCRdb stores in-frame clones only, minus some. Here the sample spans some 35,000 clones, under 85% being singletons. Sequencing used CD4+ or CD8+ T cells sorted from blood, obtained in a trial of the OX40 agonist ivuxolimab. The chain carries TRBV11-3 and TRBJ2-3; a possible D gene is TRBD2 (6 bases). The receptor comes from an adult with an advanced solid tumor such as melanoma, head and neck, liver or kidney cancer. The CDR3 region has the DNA TGTGCCAGCAGCCCCCCTAGCGCAGATACGCAGTATTTT. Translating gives CASSPPSADTQYF. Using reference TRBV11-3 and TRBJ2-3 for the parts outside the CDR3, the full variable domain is EAGVVQSPRYKIIEKKQPVAFWCNPISGHNTLYWYLQNLGQGPELLIRYENEEAVDDSQLPKDRFSAERLKGVDSTLKIQPAELGDSAVYLCASSPPSADTQYFGPGTRLTVL.